Shown below are 14 T cell receptor beta chains from a single sample sequenced in a study of OX40 agonist ivuxolimab in advanced cancers. Some clones are missing from TCRdb's copy, which holds only in-frame ones; the method was immunoSEQ multiplex PCR. The table includes 50,000 or so clones, 90% to 95% detected once. The material sequenced was CD4+ or CD8+ T cells sorted from blood, taken in a trial of the OX40 agonist ivuxolimab. These TCRs come from an adult with an advanced solid tumor such as melanoma, head and neck, liver or kidney cancer.

The genes are TRBV6-1 and TRBJ1-3; D gene uncertain. Germline CDR1 and CDR2: MNHNS and SASEGT. With 2 bases removed from V and 8 bases from J, the gap between germline ends came to 16 bases. The CDR3 consists of 15 residues. CDR3 coding DNA: TGTGCCAGCAGTGAATTCCCTTCTTCCGGGGACACCATATATTTT. This translates into CASSEFPSSGDTIYF.

CDR3 sequence reads: CASSLATLGRHLYEQYF. The CDR3 DNA reads as TGTGCCAGCAGTTTAGCCACCCTGGGAAGACACCTTTACGAGCAGTACTTC. The rearrangement links TRBV28 to TRBJ2-7, with no clear D. The CDR3 totals 17 residues. V shed 2 bases and J shed 4 bases, with 21 bases lying between them. Germline V gene lookup returns CDR1 MDHEN and CDR2 SYDVKM.

The V call is TRBV27, the J call TRBJ2-5; TRBD1 agrees at 7 bases. The CDR3 covers 13 residues. Germline trimming cut 7 bases from V and 2 bases from J; bases unmatched to any gene: 4. The germline gives CDR1 MNHEY, CDR2 SMNVEV (reference sequence). The CDR3 is CASKPGGQETQYF. The CDR3 nucleotides read TGTGCCAGCAAGCCAGGGGGACAAGAGACCCAGTACTTC.

The chain links TRBV14 to TRBJ2-7; no firm D call. The CDR3 is 15 amino acids. V was pared by 0 bases and J by 2 bases, with 11 bases between. Germline loops: CDR1 SGHDN, CDR2 FVKESK. Here the CDR3 DNA reads TGTGCCAGCAGCCAAGAGACCCAATCCCCCTACGAGCAGTACTTC. This codes for CASSQETQSPYEQYF.

V gene TRBV14 combines with J gene TRBJ1-4, with D uncertain. Trimming removed 0 bases from V and 10 bases from J, with 18 bases in between. There are 16 residues in the CDR3. Germline V gene data show CDR1 as SGHDN and CDR2 as FVKESK. CDR3 loop: CASSQEAREEDPKLFF. The CDR3 nucleotides are TGTGCCAGCAGCCAAGAGGCGCGGGAAGAGGACCCAAAACTGTTTTTT.

The V call is TRBV9, the J call TRBJ2-5; D not resolved. The CDR3 covers 13 residues. CDR1 is SGDLS, CDR2 YYNGEE, per germline. V shed 0 bases and J shed 4 bases, with 7 bases lying between them. The CDR3 sequence is CASSVGNLETQYF. As DNA, the CDR3 is TGTGCCAGCAGCGTAGGCAATCTAGAGACCCAGTACTTC.

The chain combines TRBV4-3 with TRBJ2-2, with D hard to call. The CDR3 contains 15 residues. CDR1 is LGHNA and CDR2 is YSLEER in the germline V gene. V lost 4 bases, J lost 1 base, and 10 bases lay in between. The DNA of the CDR3 is TGCGCCAGCAGCCCGGAATGGGGGAACACCGGGGAGCTGTTTTTT. It codes for CASSPEWGNTGELFF.

This clone was counted between two and nine times. V is TRBV4-1 and J is TRBJ2-7; TRBD1 is a possible D gene (6 bases). Per the germline V gene, CDR1 is MGHRA and CDR2 is YSYEKL. The CDR3 is made up of 17 amino acids. The V end was cut by 0 bases, the J end by 0 bases, with 15 bases between. CDR3 protein: CASSQEGPGHFSYEQYF. The CDR3 nucleotides are TGCGCCAGCAGCCAAGAGGGACCGGGACACTTCTCCTACGAGCAGTACTTC.

The chain couples TRBV27 to TRBJ2-7; D tentatively reads TRBD1 or TRBD2 (5 bases each). V shed 6 bases and J shed 4 bases, with 16 bases lying between them. Germline CDR1 is MNHEY and CDR2 is SMNVEV (reference sequence). The length of the CDR3 is 14 residues. In DNA form, the CDR3 reads TGTGCCAGCAGCCCGGGACCTAAGTATTACGAGCAGTACTTC. Translating it yields CASSPGPKYYEQYF.

The V and J genes are TRBV28 and TRBJ2-7; D not certain. CDR3 size: 13 residues. Deletions cut 3 bases from V and 5 bases from J, with 11 bases between. Germline V gene lookup returns CDR1 MDHEN and CDR2 SYDVKM. The CDR3 DNA reads as TGTGCCAGCAGTTTTATGCGAGTCCACGAGCAGTACTTC. It translates to CASSFMRVHEQYF.

The chain is built from TRBV7-9 and TRBJ1-4; D unclear. The CDR3 has 17 amino acids. Germline lookup yields CDR1 SEHNR and CDR2 FQNEAQ (reference sequence). Trimming removed 1 base from V and 8 bases from J, with 20 bases in between. CDR3 DNA sequence: TGTGCCAGCAGCTTAGTTCCGAACAGCTTCCATGGGGAAAAACTGTTTTTT. Its protein product is CASSLVPNSFHGEKLFF. The entire variable domain, with the rest obtained from reference TRBV7-9 and TRBJ1-4, is as follows: DTGVSQNPRHKITKRGQNVTFRCDPISEHNRLYWYRQTLGQGPEFLTYFQNEAQLEKSRLLSDRFSAERPKGSFSTLEIQRTEQGDSAMYLCASSLVPNSFHGEKLFFGSGTQLSVL.

The CDR3 reads CASSALPGLAGAGEQFF. The DNA of the CDR3 is TGTGCCAGCAGTGCCCTACCGGGACTAGCGGGAGCGGGCGAGCAGTTCTTC. V usage is TRBV27 and J usage is TRBJ2-1, with 14 nucleotides matching TRBD2. After removal of 5 bases from V and 10 bases from J, the junction contained 13 bases not matched to a gene. CDR3 length: 17 residues. The germline CDR1 and CDR2 sequences are MNHEY and SMNVEV (reference sequence).

This chain connects TRBV4-1 to TRBJ2-3, with D perhaps being TRBD1 or TRBD2 (5 bases each). The CDR3 totals 13 residues. V lost 1 base to trimming and J lost 10 bases, with 12 bases between them. The germline gives CDR1 MGHRA, CDR2 YSYEKL. For the CDR3, the DNA is TGCGCCAGCAGCCAAGGGGGGTCTTGGGCGCAGTATTTT. This sequence encodes CASSQGGSWAQYF.

The V and J genes are TRBV19 and TRBJ2-5, with 9 bases that match TRBD2. Germline CDR1 is LNHDA and CDR2 is SQIVND (reference sequence). This CDR3 region has 15 residues. V lost 3 bases, J lost 4 bases, and 6 bases stayed unmatched. Here the CDR3 reads CASSMAGGTGETQYF. DNA of the CDR3: TGTGCCAGTAGTATGGCGGGAGGGACGGGAGAGACCCAGTACTTC.